This section outlines one T cell receptor beta chain sequence together with its context. Its antigen is not known. This record belongs to a study of cytomegalovirus exposure and HLA in healthy donors. The PCR contained 60 Vbeta and 13 Jbeta primers. The repertoire was sequenced with immunoSEQ multiplex PCR; TCRdb's copy has only in-frame clones and lacks some. The sample has 150,000 or so clones, roughly 86% seen once. V shed 7 bases and J 0 bases; nucleotides not matched to a gene: 6. This CDR3 is built from 15 residues. Germline V gene data show CDR1 as MNHEY and CDR2 as SVGAGI. Study-wide points: Later findings reportedly placed an Asian-associated ancestry cluster below the approximately 670-donor mean for N-insertions. Previously analyzed data showed that most TCR beta V segments were productive at a frequency of about 90% or about 30%. The classifier reportedly diagnosed cytomegalovirus status with high specificity and sensitivity.

The sample taken for sequencing was PBMCs. This rearrangement joins TRBV6-5 to TRBJ2-1; TRBD2 matches 7 bases. This receptor was taken from a man between 18 and 35 years old in good health and CMV-seropositive. The CDR3 region has the DNA TGTGCCAGCACCAGCCCTAGCGGCTCCTACAATGAGCAGTTCTTC. It yields the protein CASTSPSGSYNEQFF.